This T cell receptor beta chain was captured by sequencing in a study of T cell responses to AZD1222 COVID-19 vaccine. The method was immunoSEQ multiplex PCR; TCRdb's version includes in-frame clones alone and lacks a portion of them. The sample has approximately 110,000 clones, around 87% seen once. Trimming removed 2 bases from V and 1 base from J, with 5 bases in between. The CDR3 contains 14 residues. Germline CDR1 is MGHDK and CDR2 is SYGVNS. Here the sequenced sample was peripheral blood, taken 28 days after the second AZD1222 dose. The chain has TRBV25-1 and TRBJ1-4; no firm D call. The sequence came from an adult who received the AZD1222 COVID-19 vaccine. In DNA form, the CDR3 reads TGTGCCAGCAGTGAAGTAGGAACTAATGAAAAACTGTTTTTT. Its translation is CASSEVGTNEKLFF.